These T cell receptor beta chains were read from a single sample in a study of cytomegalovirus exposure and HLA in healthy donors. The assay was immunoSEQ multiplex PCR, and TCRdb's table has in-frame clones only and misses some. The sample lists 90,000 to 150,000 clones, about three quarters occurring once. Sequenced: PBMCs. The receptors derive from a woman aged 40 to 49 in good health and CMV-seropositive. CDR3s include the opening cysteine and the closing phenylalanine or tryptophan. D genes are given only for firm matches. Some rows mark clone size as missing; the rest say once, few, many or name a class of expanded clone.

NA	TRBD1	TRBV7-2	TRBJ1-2	TGTGCCAGCACCTCTGGGTGGGACAGGGCGTATGGCTACACCTTC	CASTSGWDRAYGYTF
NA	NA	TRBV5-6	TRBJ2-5	TGTGCCAGCAATAAGTTAGCGGTATTGTCGGACGTCCAAGAGACCCAGTACTTC	CASNKLAVLSDVQETQYF
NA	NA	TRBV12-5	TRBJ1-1	TGTGCTAGTGGTTTGGTAAGGGGGGGTGGGAACACTGAAGCTTTCTTT	CASGLVRGGGNTEAFF
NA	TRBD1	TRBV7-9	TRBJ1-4	TGTGCCAGCAGCTTAGTAGGGGGGCCGGGACAGGCCCATAGAAAACTGTTTTTT	CASSLVGGPGQAHRKLFF
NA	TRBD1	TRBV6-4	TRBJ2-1	TGTGCCAGCAGTGACTCGAACAGGGGGTACGAGCAGTTCTTC	CASSDSNRGYEQFF
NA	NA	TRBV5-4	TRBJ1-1	TGTGCCAGCAGCTTGGTTACAGCGGAGACTGAAGCTTTCTTT	CASSLVTAETEAFF
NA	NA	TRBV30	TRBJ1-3	TGTGCCTGGAGTGTATTAGGGACAATATCTGGAAACACCATATATTTT	CAWSVLGTISGNTIYF
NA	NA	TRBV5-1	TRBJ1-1	TGCGCCAGCAGCTTTCTCTTGAACACTGAAGCTTTCTTT	CASSFLLNTEAFF
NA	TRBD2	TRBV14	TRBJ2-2	TGTGCCAGCAGCCAAGATACTAGCGGGGGGAACACCGGGGAGCTGTTTTTT	CASSQDTSGGNTGELFF
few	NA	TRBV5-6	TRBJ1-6	TGTGCCAGCAGCTTTAGGTACAGGGATTCACCCCTCCACTTT	CASSFRYRDSPLHF
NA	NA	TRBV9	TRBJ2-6	TGTGCCAGCAGCGTCTCCTACTCTGGGGCCAACGTCCTGACTTTC	CASSVSYSGANVLTF
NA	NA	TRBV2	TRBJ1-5	TGTGCCAGCAAGGCGGGCGGAGCGGGTCCCCAGCATTTT	CASKAGGAGPQHF
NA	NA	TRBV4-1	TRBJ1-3	TGCGCCAGCAGCCAAGTCCCCGGGATTGGAAACACCATATATTTT	CASSQVPGIGNTIYF
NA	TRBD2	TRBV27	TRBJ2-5	TGTGCCACCCAGGGACTAGCGGGGGGGATCGAGACCCAGTACTTC	CATQGLAGGIETQYF
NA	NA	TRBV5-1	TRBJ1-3	TGCGCCAGCAGCGCTATCGGGGTCGAAGGAAACACCATATATTTT	CASSAIGVEGNTIYF
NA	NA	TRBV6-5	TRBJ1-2	TGTGCCAGCAGGGCAGGGTACAATGGCTACACCTTC	CASRAGYNGYTF